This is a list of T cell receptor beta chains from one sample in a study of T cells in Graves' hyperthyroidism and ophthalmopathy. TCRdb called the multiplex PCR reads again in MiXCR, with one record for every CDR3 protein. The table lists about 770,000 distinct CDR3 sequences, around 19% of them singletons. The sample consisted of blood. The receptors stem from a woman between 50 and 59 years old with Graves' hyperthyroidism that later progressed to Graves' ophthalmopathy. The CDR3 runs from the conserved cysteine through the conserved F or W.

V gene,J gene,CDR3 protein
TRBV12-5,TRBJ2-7,CASVWTGVNEQYF
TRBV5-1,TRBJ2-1,CASSTDSLLQFF
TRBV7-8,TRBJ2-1,CASSLVAHNEQFF
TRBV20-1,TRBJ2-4,CSANSVAKNIQYF
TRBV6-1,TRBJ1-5,CASRTTVYDQPQHF
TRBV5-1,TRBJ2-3,CASSLGQRTADTQYF
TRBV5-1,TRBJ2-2,CASSLLQGGTGELFF
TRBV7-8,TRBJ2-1,CASSPGGGSNEQFF
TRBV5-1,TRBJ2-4,CASSPNPGPRGKNIQYF
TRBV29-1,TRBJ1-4,CSVRQGDEKLFF
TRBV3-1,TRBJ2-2,CASSRRDNTGELFF
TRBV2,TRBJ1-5,CASSPDRRGNQPQHF
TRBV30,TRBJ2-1,CAWSEQGAGNEQFF
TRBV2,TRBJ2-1,CASSEEGASDEQFF
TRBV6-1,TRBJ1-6,CASSVSGTAHNSPLHF
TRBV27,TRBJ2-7,CASSPNSGGSSSYEQYF
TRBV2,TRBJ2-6,CASRRTVSGANVLTF
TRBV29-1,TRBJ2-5,CSETRGRETQYF
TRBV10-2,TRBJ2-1,CASMVGVYNEQFF
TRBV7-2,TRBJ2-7,CASSLIMTGEHYEQYF